This T cell receptor beta chain stems from a study of beta chain features in type 1 diabetes listed by TCRdb under 2018. Turning to the overall study: Patients and healthy donors did not differ in mean age, gender distribution, total cell number or subset yield. Regulatory and stem cell-like memory subsets were isolated from only 8 patients and about eight healthy donors, whereas naive and central memory subsets came from all 30 or so donors. In the study, recently diagnosed type 1 diabetes patients and matched healthy donors were compared on the TCRB repertoires of their sorted circulating CD4+ T cell subsets. A total of just under 110,000,000 sorted cells were examined across all samples, and RNA yield correlated strongly with the number of cells per subset. What the research found in general, with its limitations: Shorter templates might have been favored by PCR, but patient and control samples were amplified and corrected together, so both groups would have been affected equally by any skew. Naive, central memory and regulatory TCRB repertoires appeared to be more alike among patients than among healthy donors. Only small numbers of individuals were included in the HLA sub-analyses, which left unresolved whether HLA type had any influence on TCRB rearrangement. A moderate but significant shortening of TCRB CDR3 length was observed in type 1 diabetes patients in all four CD4+ subsets. Sequencing cDNA rather than genomic DNA could over-represent highly expressing activated cells, although activation and CD3 levels did not differ between groups. At VDJ recombination sites, type 1 diabetes patients had fewer insertions and more deleted nucleotides, which implies abnormalities in thymic rearrangement.

The entire isolated RNA was reverse transcribed using the High Capacity cDNA Reverse Transcription Kit, and thus expressed TCRB transcripts were sequenced. Deep immunoSEQ sequencing was applied to naive, central memory and regulatory T cell samples, giving an average of about 3.57 million total reads per sample. Sorted cells were lysed in RLT buffer, and RNA was extracted using DNase-treated RNeasy Micro or Mini kits according to cell number. Each cell subset was processed separately to prevent cross-contamination, with patient and healthy donor samples processed together. Using the immunoSEQ multiplex PCR, TCRB sequences were amplified from cDNA into 87-bp fragments spanning the CDR3 region. The amplicons were sequenced using the Illumina HiSeq platform. Under the source paper's analysis protocol: PCR bias was corrected computationally using synthetic template baselines, and reads within Hamming distance 2 were collapsed, with unmergeable singletons discarded. Reads were aligned to IMGT to assign V, D and J genes, CDR3 length, and insertions or deletions at six rearrangement sites. Clonotype counts were normalized to sorted cell number within each subset before computing true diversity and Gini coefficients with the tcR R package. The overlap coefficient, calculated on TCRB nucleotide sequences, was used to quantify repertoire sharing. Out-of-frame TCRB sequences from naive cells were analyzed to stand in for the pre-selection repertoire. Sourced from immuneACCESS, this table was stored by TCRdb with only in-frame sequences that have V and J called. A share of the clones is absent; for the studies checked, an unresolved V gene accounts for under half, and the remainder has no known explanation. The V and J calls and clone size are taken from that table; D and trimming were inferred from the DNA. The sample table contains under 800,000 clones; only one count was recorded for roughly a sixth of them. The biggest ten clones account for 0.093% of the sample.

V is cut by 5 bases and J by 0 bases, and the space between the germline ends is 19 bases. From the germline V gene, CDR1 is SGHVS and CDR2 is FNYEAQ. The CDR3, from cysteine to phenylalanine, totals 17 residues. The only DNA kept is the CDR3, 51 bases in frame from the first base. Each donor gave one peripheral blood draw, about 110 mL on average, collected into heparinised tubes. Using a panel that included CD45RO, CCR7, CD25, CD127, CD95 and CD27, naive, central memory, regulatory and stem cell-like memory CD4+ T cells were sorted on a BD FACSAria II. A purity above 98% was achieved for all sorted populations. Right away, PBMCs were isolated by Lymphoprep density gradient centrifugation and were stained directly, with no culture step. Samples were stained and sorted in pairs, with one healthy donor and one patient per experiment, so that batch effects were minimized. About this clone itself: Its antigen is not yet known. No base-level quality is on record; no much larger clone is a single base apart.

The material sequenced was naive CD4+ T cells from blood. The cell subset or site label for this specimen denotes: true naive CD4+ T cells. This sequence originates from a man between 18 and 35 years old in good health. The chain employs TRBV7-6 and TRBJ1-2; the D gene is unclear. The bases read TGTGCCAGCAGCCCCGGAAACTTCCGACTCTCTAACTATGGCTACACCTTC. The encoded protein is CASSPGNFRLSNYGYTF.